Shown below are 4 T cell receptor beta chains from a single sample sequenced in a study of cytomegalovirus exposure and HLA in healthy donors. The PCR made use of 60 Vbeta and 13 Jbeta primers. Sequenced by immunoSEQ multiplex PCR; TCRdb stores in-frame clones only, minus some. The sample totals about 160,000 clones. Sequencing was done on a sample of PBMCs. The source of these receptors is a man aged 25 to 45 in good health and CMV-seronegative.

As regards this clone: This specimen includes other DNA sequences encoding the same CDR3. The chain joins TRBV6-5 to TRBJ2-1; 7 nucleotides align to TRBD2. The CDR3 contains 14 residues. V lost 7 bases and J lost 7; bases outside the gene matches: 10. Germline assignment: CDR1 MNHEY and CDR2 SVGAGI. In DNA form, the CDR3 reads TGTGCCAGCACCTCAGCGGGAAAAACAAATGAGCAGTTCTTC. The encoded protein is CASTSAGKTNEQFF.

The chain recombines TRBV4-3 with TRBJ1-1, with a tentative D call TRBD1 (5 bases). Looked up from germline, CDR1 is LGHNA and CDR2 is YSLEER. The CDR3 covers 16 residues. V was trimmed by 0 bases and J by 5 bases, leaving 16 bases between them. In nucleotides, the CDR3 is TGCGCCAGCAGCCAAGATCCGCTCGGTAGGGGAACTGAAGCTTTCTTT. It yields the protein CASSQDPLGRGTEAFF.

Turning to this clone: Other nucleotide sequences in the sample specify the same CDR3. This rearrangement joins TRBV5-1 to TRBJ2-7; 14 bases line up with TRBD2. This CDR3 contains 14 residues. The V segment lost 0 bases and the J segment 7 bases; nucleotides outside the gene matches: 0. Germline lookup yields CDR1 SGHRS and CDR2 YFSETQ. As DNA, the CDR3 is TGCGCCAGCAGCTTGGGACTAGCGGGAGGGGAGCAGTACTTC. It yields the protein CASSLGLAGGEQYF.

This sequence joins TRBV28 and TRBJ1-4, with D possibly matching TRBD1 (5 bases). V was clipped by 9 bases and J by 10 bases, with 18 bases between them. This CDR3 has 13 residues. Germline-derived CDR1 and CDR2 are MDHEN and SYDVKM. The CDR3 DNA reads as TGTGCCAGTTCCTTGGGGCCCCACGGAAAACTGTTTTTT. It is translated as CASSLGPHGKLFF.